These 8 T cell receptor beta chains came from one sample sequenced in a study of spatial heterogeneity in lung cancer. Whole-study findings and limits: Intratumoral expanded alpha and beta TCR counts were found to track tumor mutation counts.

Time point of the sample: sample taken at primary tumor resection. MiXCR, run by TCRdb on the 5' RACE reads, gives a single entry per CDR3 protein. This table holds around 2,800 distinct CDR3 sequences, 10% to 14% found once. No antigens are known for them. Sequenced material: lung tumor tissue, taken at surgery. These receptors were collected from a male donor with early-stage non-small cell lung cancer.

This clonotype is medium-sized within its sample. The genes are TRBV10-2 and TRBJ2-1; the match to TRBD2 covers 14 bases. There are 17 residues in the CDR3. V dropped 4 bases and J dropped 6; count of bases not matched to a gene: 8. Germline V gives CDR1 WSHSY, CDR2 SAAADI. The CDR3 DNA sequence: TGCGCCAGCAGTGGGACTAGCGGGAGGACGGTATTCAATGAGCAGTTCTTC. Protein product: CASSGTSGRTVFNEQFF.

J is TRBJ2-3 and V is TRBV7-9; no clear D gene. Trimming removed 1 base from V and 4 bases from J, with 15 bases in between. Germline V gene sequence: CDR1 SEHNR, CDR2 FQNEAQ (reference sequence). The length of the CDR3 is 16 residues. The CDR3 is CASSLGGGTTADTQYF. The CDR3 DNA is TGTGCCAGCAGCTTAGGAGGTGGTACTACGGCAGATACGCAGTATTTT. The whole variable domain, filled in from reference TRBV7-9 and TRBJ2-3, reads DTGVSQNPRHKITKRGQNVTFRCDPISEHNRLYWYRQTLGQGPEFLTYFQNEAQLEKSRLLSDRFSAERPKGSFSTLEIQRTEQGDSAMYLCASSLGGGTTADTQYFGPGTRLTVL.

Sample share makes this clonotype medium-sized (0.01 to 0.1%). The gene calls are TRBV20-1 and TRBJ1-2; tentatively, D is TRBD1 (6 bases). The germline V gene encodes CDR1 DFQATT and CDR2 SNEGSKA (reference sequence). CDR3 length: 15 amino acids. V was pared by 0 bases and J by 8 bases, with 19 bases between. CDR3 in amino acids: CSARDLGGFGQGYTF. DNA for the CDR3: TGCAGTGCTAGAGATCTAGGGGGGTTCGGCCAAGGCTACACCTTC.

This clonotype ranks as large. The chain couples TRBV19 to TRBJ2-2; D is unresolved. This CDR3 region has 13 residues. Per germline, CDR1 LNHDA and CDR2 SQIVND (reference sequence). V shed 8 bases and J shed 0 bases, with 7 bases lying between them. As DNA, the CDR3 is TGTGCCAGTGGAAGTACGAACACCGGGGAGCTGTTTTTT. Its protein is CASGSTNTGELFF.

This clonotype rates as medium-sized. CDR3 loop: CASSQDGGTSGDEQYF. CDR3 in DNA: TGTGCCAGCAGCCAAGATGGGGGGACTAGCGGGGACGAGCAGTACTTC. The chain links TRBV4-2 to TRBJ2-7; 13 bases are shared with TRBD2. Trimming took 0 bases from V and 5 from J; bases not matched to a gene: 4. CDR3 length equals 16 residues. CDR1 and CDR2 from the germline V gene are LGHNA and YNFKEQ.

This clonotype is medium-sized (0.01 to 0.1%) in the sample. This chain uses TRBV5-1 with TRBJ2-6, with D tentatively TRBD2 (6 bases). CDR1 is SGHRS and CDR2 is YFSETQ in the germline V gene. V was trimmed by 5 bases and J by 4 bases, leaving 10 bases between them. The CDR3 length is 14 residues. CDR3 amino acids: CASRGGAGANVLTF. In DNA, the CDR3 is TGCGCCAGCAGAGGAGGGGCCGGGGCCAACGTCCTGACTTTC.

The chain joins TRBV28 to TRBJ2-7; 8 bases match TRBD1. The V gene end was trimmed by 6 bases and the J gene end by 3 bases; junction bases not matched to a gene: 1. The CDR3 totals 12 residues. From germline, CDR1 is MDHEN and CDR2 SYDVKM. The CDR3 region has the DNA TGTGCCAGCAGGACAGGGGACTACGAGCAGTACTTC. It codes for CASRTGDYEQYF. Complete variable domain (other parts from reference TRBV28 and TRBJ2-7): DVKVTQSSRYLVKRTGEKVFLECVQDMDHENMFWYRQDPGLGLRLIYFSYDVKMKEKGDIPEGYSVSREKKERFSLILESASTNQTSMYLCASRTGDYEQYFGPGTRLTVT.

This clonotype was detected ten times or more. The CDR3 here is CAGALAGGADTQYF. The DNA for the CDR3 is TGTGCCGGGGCCCTAGCGGGGGGGGCAGATACGCAGTATTTT. V is TRBV30 and J is TRBJ2-3; 12 bases fit TRBD2. V was pared by 8 bases and J by 4 bases, with 7 bases of the junction left unmatched. Germline V lookup: CDR1 GTSNPN, CDR2 SVGIG (reference sequence). This CDR3 has 14 amino acids.